This T cell receptor (beta chain) comes out of a study of blood T cell repertoires in COVID-19. Overall study context: Samples of COVID-19 (acute and convalescent) were obtained from the United States, Italy and Spain.

The CDR3 totals 14 residues. The germline V and J ends were trimmed by 3 bases and 2 bases, with 14 bases remaining between them. Germline V gives CDR1 DFQATT, CDR2 SNEGSKA (reference sequence). Source study methods: It was from reference gene primer amplification that nucleated cell counts were estimated. TCRdb keeps only in-frame clones here, not all; method: immunoSEQ multiplex PCR. From that table come the V and J calls and clone size; the DNA was used to work out D and trimming. The sample yields roughly 190,000 clones, 75% to 80% seen once. The clonotype comes from a woman aged 45-59 years with active or convalescent COVID-19. Sample: peripheral blood. This rearrangement joins TRBV20-1 to TRBJ2-7; perhaps TRBD1 as D (5 bases). The CDR3 here is CSASRTRGAYEQYF. The DNA of the CDR3 is TGCAGTGCTAGTCGGACAAGAGGAGCCTACGAGCAGTACTTC.